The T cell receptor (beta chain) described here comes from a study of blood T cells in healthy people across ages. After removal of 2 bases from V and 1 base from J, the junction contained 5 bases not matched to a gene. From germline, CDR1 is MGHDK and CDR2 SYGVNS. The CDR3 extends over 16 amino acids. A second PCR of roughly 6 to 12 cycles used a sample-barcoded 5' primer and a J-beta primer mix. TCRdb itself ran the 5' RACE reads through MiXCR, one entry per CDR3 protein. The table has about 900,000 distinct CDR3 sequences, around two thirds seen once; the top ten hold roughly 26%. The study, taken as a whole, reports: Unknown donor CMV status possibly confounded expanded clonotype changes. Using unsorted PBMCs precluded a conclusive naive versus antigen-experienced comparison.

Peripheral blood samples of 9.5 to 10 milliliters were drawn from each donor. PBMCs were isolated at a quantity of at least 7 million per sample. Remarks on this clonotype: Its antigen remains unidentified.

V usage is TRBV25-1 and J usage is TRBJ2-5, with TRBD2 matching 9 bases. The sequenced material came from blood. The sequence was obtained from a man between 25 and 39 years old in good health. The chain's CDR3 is CASSEMAGGTQETQYF. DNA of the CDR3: TGTGCCAGCAGTGAAATGGCGGGGGGGACCCAAGAGACCCAGTACTTC.